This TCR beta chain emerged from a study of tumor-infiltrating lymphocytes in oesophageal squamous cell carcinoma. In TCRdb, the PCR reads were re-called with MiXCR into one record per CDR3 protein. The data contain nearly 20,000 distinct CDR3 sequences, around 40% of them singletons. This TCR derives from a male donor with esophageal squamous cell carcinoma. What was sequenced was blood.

The CDR3 bases are TGTGCCAGCAGCTTAGCCGCGGGGGGGCAAGCCTACGAGCAGTACTTC. It translates to CASSLAAGGQAYEQYF. The chain links TRBV7-2 to TRBJ2-5, with 9 bases that match TRBD2. The J call may be faulty, since TRBJ2-7 better matches the DNA end. The germline CDR1 and CDR2 sequences are SGHTA and FQGNSA. This CDR3 contains 16 residues.